This T cell receptor (beta chain) was sequenced for a study of T cells expressing NK-cell markers. Findings and caveats of the study: Among CD8+ T cells from six donors, dominant NKG2C+ clonotypes accounted for about 1.0-7.0%.

With regard to this clonotype: Its antigen is still unknown.

Beta-chain TCR cDNA was generated via 5'RACE template switching with UMIs. TCRdb reprocessed the 5' RACE reads; each CDR3 protein has one entry and no DNA is given. The sample includes approximately 550,000 distinct CDR3 sequences. The CDR3 has 14 residues. The germline gives CDR1 DFQATT, CDR2 SNEGSKA (reference sequence). The sequence was obtained from a man younger than 35 in good health. This chain joins TRBV20-1 and TRBJ1-1. Sequencing input: blood T cells: a sorted CD56 or NKG2C T cell subset, CD4+ or CD8+ T cells, or bulk PBMC T cells (not recorded which). The CDR3 loop reads CSARQRGKSTEAFF.